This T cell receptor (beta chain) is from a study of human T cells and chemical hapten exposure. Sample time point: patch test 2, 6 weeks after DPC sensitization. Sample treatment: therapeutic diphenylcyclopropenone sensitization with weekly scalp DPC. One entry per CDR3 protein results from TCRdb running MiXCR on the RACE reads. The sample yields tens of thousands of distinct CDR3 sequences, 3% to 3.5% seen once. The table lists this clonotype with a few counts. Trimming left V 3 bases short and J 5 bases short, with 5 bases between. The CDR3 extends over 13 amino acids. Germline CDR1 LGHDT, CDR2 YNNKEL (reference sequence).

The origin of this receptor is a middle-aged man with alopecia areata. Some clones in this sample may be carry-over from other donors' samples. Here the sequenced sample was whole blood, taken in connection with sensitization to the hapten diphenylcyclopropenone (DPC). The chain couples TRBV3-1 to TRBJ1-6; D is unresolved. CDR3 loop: CASSQVHNSPLHF. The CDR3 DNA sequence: TGTGCCAGCAGCCAGGTCCATAATTCACCCCTCCACTTT.